Below are 31 T cell receptor beta chains sequenced from a single sample in a study of vaccination and CD4 T cells after COVID-19 (dated 2022 in TCRdb). The receptor library was made with PCR. The sequencing machine was an Illumina iSeq 100. At the Johns Hopkins FTIC core, DNA from the cultured CD4+ T cells underwent TCR sequencing with the Oncomine TCR Beta short-read assay. The raw public data were reprocessed by TCRdb itself: fastp quality trimming at Q25, MiXCR clonotype calling, in-frame beta chains only. CDR3 protein sequences are deduplicated, and each keeps its most common genes and DNA. The sample table shows roughly 16,000 distinct CDR3 sequences, and roughly 45% are seen once. The ten top clones hold approximately 7% of the sample. Their cognate antigens are unknown. The treatment or condition label here, explained by the study, means: roughly ten-day PBMC culture with coronavirus spike peptide pools or control peptides (ViraFEST assay).

The source material was CD4+ T cells from blood, cultured in vitro, sampled after SARS-CoV-2 vaccination. These receptors originate from a human donor who had recovered from COVID-19.

The sample holds a few counts of this clonotype. The gene calls are TRBV30 and TRBJ2-5, with a weak D call TRBD1 (5 bases). V lost 2 bases and J lost 12, with 31 bases in between. Per the germline V gene, CDR1 is GTSNPN and CDR2 is SVGIG (reference sequence). This CDR3 contains 17 residues. Here the CDR3 DNA reads TGTGCCTGGAGTCCAATCGCAGGGCCCTATAGTGGGCGGCCGAAGTACTTC. Translating gives CAWSPIAGPYSGRPKYF.

The V call is TRBV6-1, the J call TRBJ1-5, with D unclear. Per germline, CDR1 MNHNS and CDR2 SASEGT. The CDR3 is 15 residues long. Between the trimmed V and J ends, which lost 7 bases and 5 bases, there was a span of 18 bases. The CDR3 loop is CASTPREGRDQPQHF. CDR3 in DNA: TGTGCCAGCACCCCGAGGGAAGGCCGGGATCAGCCCCAGCATTTT.

This clonotype was seen more than once but under ten times. V and J are TRBV5-8 and TRBJ2-1, with 7 bases aligning to TRBD2. After removal of 2 bases from V and 7 bases from J, the junction contained 3 bases not matched to a gene. This CDR3 is built from 13 residues. The germline CDR1 and CDR2 sequences are SGHTS and YDEGEE. CDR3 DNA sequence: TGTGCCAGCAGCTTTCGGGGGGTGAATGAGCAGTTCTTC. Translating it yields CASSFRGVNEQFF. The full variable domain, with the rest looked up from reference TRBV5-8 and TRBJ2-1, is EAGVTQSPTHLIKTRGQQATLRCSPISGHTSVYWYQQALGLGLQFLLWYDEGEERNRGNFPPRFSGRQFPNYSSELNVNALELEDSALYLCASSFRGVNEQFFGPGTRLTVL.

In its sample, this clonotype was seen a few times. V is TRBV7-9 and J is TRBJ2-1; tentatively, D is TRBD2 (6 bases). V was clipped by 5 bases and J by 8 bases, with 19 bases between them. CDR1 is SEHNR and CDR2 is FQNEAQ in the germline V gene (reference sequence). The CDR3 is 15 residues long. CDR3 DNA sequence: TGTGCCAGCAGCCCGAGGATGACTAGTTTGGATGAGCAGTTCTTC. Protein: CASSPRMTSLDEQFF.

By its share, this clonotype is medium-sized. The chain joins TRBV27 to TRBJ2-7, with TRBD2 matching 9 bases. Germline V CDR1 and CDR2: MNHEY, SMNVEV (reference sequence). V shed 7 bases and J 2 bases; nucleotides not matched to a gene: 3. This CDR3 is built from 13 residues. DNA of the CDR3: TGTGCCAGCAATGGCGGGAGGGCCTACGAGCAGTACTTC. Residues: CASNGGRAYEQYF.

This rearrangement joins TRBV21-1 to TRBJ2-4; the table's D call, TRBD1, was not checked against the DNA. TRBV21-1 is flagged as a pseudogene. The CDR3 sequence is 22 residues long. The CDR3 DNA sequence: TGTGCCAGCAGCAAAGACTATTCTCAGCCGGGACAGGGGGGTGAGTCCAAAAACATTCAGTACTTC. This sequence encodes CASSKDYSQPGQGGESKNIQYF.

This clonotype was detected only a few times. The rearrangement links TRBV4-1 to TRBJ2-2; weak D call: TRBD1 (6 bases). V lost 5 bases to trimming and J lost 6 bases, with 16 bases between them. The germline CDR1 and CDR2 sequences are MGHRA and YSYEKL. This CDR3 has 15 residues. Here the CDR3 reads CASSLGQTPPGELFF. CDR3 nucleotide sequence: TGCGCCAGCAGCTTAGGACAGACGCCGCCCGGGGAGCTGTTTTTT.

This sequence joins TRBV11-3 and TRBJ2-5, with D maybe TRBD2 (6 bases). CDR1 SGHNT and CDR2 YENEEA come from the germline V gene. The CDR3 has 14 amino acids. V was trimmed by 1 base and J by 5 bases, leaving 11 bases between them. The CDR3 region is CASSLGGGEETQYF. The CDR3 DNA reads as TGTGCCAGCAGCTTAGGGGGAGGCGAGGAGACCCAGTACTTC.

This clonotype has a handful of counts. The CDR3 protein is CASRTDQPQHF. Here the CDR3 DNA reads TGTGCCAGCAGGACGGATCAGCCCCAGCATTTT. This chain connects TRBV28 to TRBJ1-5, with D unresolved. The germline V and J ends were trimmed by 6 bases and 5 bases, with 5 bases remaining between them. The length of the CDR3 is 11 residues. The V gene's germline CDR1 is MDHEN and CDR2 SYDVKM.

The gene calls are TRBV20-1 and TRBJ1-5; D remains unclear. CDR3 length equals 13 residues. Germline CDR1 reads DFQATT; CDR2 reads SNEGSKA (reference sequence). V was pared by 6 bases and J by 3 bases, with 12 bases between. The CDR3 DNA sequence: TGCAGTGCAAAAACAGAAACCAATCAGCCCCAGCATTTT. Translating it yields CSAKTETNQPQHF.

V usage is TRBV11-2 and J usage is TRBJ1-2, with 7 bases fitting TRBD1. The CDR3 consists of 16 residues. CDR1 and CDR2 from the germline V gene are SGHAT and FQNNGV. The trim removed 5 bases at V and 0 bases at J, leaving 9 bases unmatched. For the CDR3, the DNA is TGTGCCAGCAGCCCGTCTTGGGACAGACCTAACTATGGCTACACCTTC. Its translation: CASSPSWDRPNYGYTF. The complete variable domain, with remaining parts taken from reference TRBV11-2 and TRBJ1-2, reads EAGVAQSPRYKIIEKRQSVAFWCNPISGHATLYWYQQILGQGPKLLIQFQNNGVVDDSQLPKDRFSAERLKGVDSTLKIQPAKLEDSAVYLCASSPSWDRPNYGYTFGSGTRLTVV.

The chain couples TRBV10-3 to TRBJ2-5; 7 bases fit TRBD2. The length of the CDR3 is 14 residues. CDR1 and CDR2 from the germline V gene are ENHRY and SYGVKD. The trim removed 2 bases at V and 4 bases at J, leaving 4 bases unmatched. This CDR3 reads CAISERRGSETQYF. DNA for the CDR3: TGTGCCATCAGTGAGCGGCGGGGGTCAGAGACCCAGTACTTC.

The chain joins TRBV11-2 to TRBJ1-2; no firm D call. Between the trimmed V and J ends, which lost 0 bases and 2 bases, there was a span of 10 bases. The CDR3 totals 15 residues. Germline CDR1 is SGHAT and CDR2 is FQNNGV. This CDR3 reads CASSLDWETNYGYTF. Here the CDR3 DNA reads TGTGCCAGCAGCTTAGACTGGGAAACCAACTATGGCTACACCTTC.

In its sample, this clonotype was seen a few times. CDR3 sequence: CASSEWTSGVTYEQYF. The CDR3, as DNA: TGTGCCAGCAGTGAGTGGACTAGCGGGGTTACCTACGAGCAGTACTTC. The chain combines TRBV6-1 with TRBJ2-7, with 12 bases that match TRBD2. V lost 3 bases, J lost 2 bases, and 5 bases stayed unmatched. CDR3 length equals 16 residues. Per germline, CDR1 MNHNS and CDR2 SASEGT.

The V gene is TRBV4-3, the J gene TRBJ2-2, with D maybe TRBD1 (5 bases). The CDR3 length is 15 residues. The ends were cut back, 0 bases at V and 4 bases at J, with 9 bases in the middle. Germline V lookup: CDR1 LGHNA, CDR2 YSLEER. CDR3 in DNA: TGCGCCAGCAGCCAAGAGCCCCAGGGCACCGGGGAGCTGTTTTTT. The encoded protein is CASSQEPQGTGELFF.

The CDR3 here is CASSLSGRASYEQYF. CDR3 in DNA: TGTGCCAGCAGCCTCAGCGGGAGGGCCTCCTACGAGCAGTACTTC. V and J are TRBV11-1 and TRBJ2-7; 10 nucleotides line up with TRBD2. Per the germline V gene, CDR1 is SGHAT and CDR2 is FQDESV (reference sequence). This CDR3 has 15 residues. After removal of 5 bases from V and 0 bases from J, the junction contained 4 bases not matched to a gene.

V usage is TRBV5-1 and J usage is TRBJ2-3; D is possibly TRBD1 or TRBD2 (5 bases each). The germline gives CDR1 SGHRS, CDR2 YFSETQ. This CDR3 is 16 amino acids long. V was clipped by 0 bases and J by 1 base, with 12 bases between them. This CDR3 reads CASSLGLGGGTDTQYF. CDR3 DNA sequence: TGCGCCAGCAGCTTGGGCCTTGGGGGAGGCACAGATACGCAGTATTTT.

The J gene is TRBJ1-5, the V gene TRBV6-7; weak D call: TRBD1 (5 bases). TRBV6-7 is an open reading frame whose function is uncertain. The germline V and J ends were trimmed by 2 bases and 5 bases, with 13 bases remaining between them. This CDR3 has 15 residues. CDR3 sequence (DNA): TGTGCCAGCAGTTACAGGTTGGGGGGTGATCAGCCCCAGCATTTT. Translation: CASSYRLGGDQPQHF.

This clonotype was detected only a few times. This sequence joins TRBV20-1 and TRBJ1-4; tentatively, D is TRBD1 (5 bases). Trimming took off 1 base at V and 10 bases at J, with 13 bases between the two ends. The CDR3 runs to 13 residues. CDR1 and CDR2 (germline): DFQATT, SNEGSKA (reference sequence). The CDR3, as DNA: TGCAGTGCTAGAGCCGGGGGGTCCGGAAAACTGTTTTTT. As protein: CSARAGGSGKLFF.

The genes are TRBV20-1 and TRBJ2-7, with D possibly being TRBD1 (6 bases). There are 14 residues in the CDR3. The V and J ends lost 0 bases and 4 bases respectively, with 13 bases between them. CDR1 DFQATT and CDR2 SNEGSKA come from the germline V gene (reference sequence). The CDR3 here is CSARDPRTAYEQYF. The CDR3 bases are TGCAGTGCTAGAGATCCCCGGACAGCTTACGAGCAGTACTTC.

The chain combines TRBV10-3 with TRBJ2-7, with 8 bases that match TRBD2. The V gene end was trimmed by 6 bases and the J gene end by 5 bases; junction bases not matched to a gene: 9. The CDR3 contains 14 residues. Germline assignment: CDR1 ENHRY and CDR2 SYGVKD. DNA for the CDR3: TGTGCCATCAGGGGGGCCAGCGGGAGTAACGAGCAGTACTTC. Translating it yields CAIRGASGSNEQYF.

This clonotype occurred a few times. This chain links TRBV19 with TRBJ2-5; 7 bases match TRBD2. Germline V gene lookup returns CDR1 LNHDA and CDR2 SQIVND (reference sequence). The ends lost 4 bases at V and 4 bases at J; junction bases unmatched: 9. The length of the CDR3 is 15 residues. The CDR3 DNA follows: TGTGCCAGTAGTAAGGAGGGAGGGTTAGGAGAGACCCAGTACTTC. Protein: CASSKEGGLGETQYF.

This chain connects TRBV20-1 to TRBJ2-2; 8 bases match TRBD2. The CDR3 consists of 16 residues. Trimming removed 0 bases from V and 3 bases from J; junction bases left unmatched: 6. The germline CDR1 and CDR2 sequences are DFQATT and SNEGSKA (reference sequence). The CDR3 region is CSARDPTGGDTGELFF. The CDR3 nucleotides are TGCAGTGCTAGAGACCCCACGGGAGGGGACACCGGGGAGCTGTTTTTT.

This clonotype was seen a handful of times. The V call is TRBV28, the J call TRBJ2-7, with 11 positions matching TRBD2. J lost 0 bases, V lost 4 bases, and 2 bases had no gene match. Germline CDR1 reads MDHEN; CDR2 reads SYDVKM. CDR3 length equals 15 residues. The DNA of the CDR3 is TGTGCCAGCAGTTCCGGGACTAGCGGCTCCTACGAGCAGTACTTC. Translation: CASSSGTSGSYEQYF.

V usage is TRBV4-2 and J usage is TRBJ2-6; D may be TRBD1 (6 bases). The CDR3 has 16 amino acids. V was cut by 0 bases and J by 3 bases, with 9 bases left in between. The germline V gene has CDR1 LGHNA and CDR2 YNFKEQ. CDR3: CASSQDPTGGANVLTF. The DNA for the CDR3 is TGTGCCAGCAGCCAAGATCCGACAGGTGGGGCCAACGTCCTGACTTTC.

The CDR3 DNA sequence: TGTGCCAGCTCACCCACGACGGCCTCTGGAAACACCATATATTTT. Translation gives CASSPTTASGNTIYF. This rearrangement joins TRBV18 to TRBJ1-3; D remains unclear. The germline V gene encodes CDR1 KGHSH and CDR2 LQKENI. CDR3 size: 15 residues. Trimming stripped 3 bases from V and 0 bases from J, with 9 bases between.

This clonotype showed up just once. This rearrangement joins TRBV20-1 to TRBJ2-3, with 7 bases that match TRBD2. The J segment lost 0 bases and the V segment lost 8 bases, leaving 5 bases of the junction unmatched. Germline-derived CDR1 and CDR2 are DFQATT and SNEGSKA (reference sequence). The CDR3 spans 13 residues. This CDR3 is CSPGGTSTDTQYF. The DNA of the CDR3 is TGCAGTCCGGGGGGAACGAGCACAGATACGCAGTATTTT.

In its sample, this clonotype was seen a few times. The chain is built from TRBV6-1 and TRBJ1-2; possibly TRBD1 for D (5 bases). CDR1 MNHNS and CDR2 SASEGT come from the germline V gene. V was cut by 7 bases and J by 0 bases, with 9 bases left in between. The CDR3 consists of 13 residues. CDR3: CASMAGPNYGYTF. CDR3 bases: TGTGCCAGCATGGCAGGGCCTAACTATGGCTACACCTTC.

This clonotype appeared a single time. The chain carries TRBV6-5 and TRBJ2-2; 8 bases agree with TRBD1. This CDR3 has 17 residues. Germline V gene data show CDR1 as MNHEY and CDR2 as SVGAGI. V dropped 2 bases and J dropped 5; count of bases not matched to a gene: 10. CDR3 nucleotides: TGTGCCAGCAGTTACCGAAGACAGGGGTGGAGTACCGGGGAGCTGTTTTTT. Amino acid sequence: CASSYRRQGWSTGELFF.

The sample holds a few counts of this clonotype. The chain links TRBV28 to TRBJ1-1, with D perhaps TRBD1 (6 bases). The CDR3 runs 13 residues. Germline CDR1 reads MDHEN; CDR2 reads SYDVKM. The V end lost 5 bases, the J end lost 5 bases, and 12 bases lay between the germline ends. CDR3 nucleotides: TGTGCCAGCAGTCCAATCAGGGGAACTGAAGCTTTCTTT. Translating it yields CASSPIRGTEAFF.

The chain employs TRBV7-2 and TRBJ2-2; unclear D gene. Germline V gene lookup returns CDR1 SGHTA and CDR2 FQGNSA. This CDR3 is built from 14 residues. Between the trimmed V and J ends, which lost 3 bases and 4 bases, there was a span of 9 bases. The CDR3 reads CASSFARGTGELFF. DNA for the CDR3: TGTGCCAGCAGCTTCGCCCGCGGCACCGGGGAGCTGTTTTTT.